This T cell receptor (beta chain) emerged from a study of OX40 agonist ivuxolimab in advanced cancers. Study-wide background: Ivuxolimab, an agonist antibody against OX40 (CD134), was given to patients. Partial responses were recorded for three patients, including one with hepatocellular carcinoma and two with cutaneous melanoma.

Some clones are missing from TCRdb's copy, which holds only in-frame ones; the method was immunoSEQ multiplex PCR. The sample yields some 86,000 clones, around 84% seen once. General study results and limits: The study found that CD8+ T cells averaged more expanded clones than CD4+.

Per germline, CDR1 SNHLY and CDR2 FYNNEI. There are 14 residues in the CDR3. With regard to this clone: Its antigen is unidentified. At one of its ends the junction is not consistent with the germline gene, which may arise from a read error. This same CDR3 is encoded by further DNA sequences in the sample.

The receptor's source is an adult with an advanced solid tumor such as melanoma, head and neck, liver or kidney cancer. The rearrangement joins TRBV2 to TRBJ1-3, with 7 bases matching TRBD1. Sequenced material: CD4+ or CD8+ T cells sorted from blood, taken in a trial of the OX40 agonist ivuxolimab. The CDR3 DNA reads TGCGCCAGCAGTTTGGGGACAGCCGGAAACACCATATATTTT. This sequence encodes CASSLGTAGNTIYF.